This T cell receptor beta chain was documented in a study of T cell responses to AZD1222 COVID-19 vaccine. Assay used: immunoSEQ multiplex PCR; TCRdb lists only in-frame clones, some missing. The sample holds fewer than 120,000 clones, roughly 90% seen once. Investigators merged groups given second doses at roughly 4 or roughly 12 weeks. V was trimmed by 5 bases and J by 4 bases, leaving 14 bases between them. The germline CDR1 and CDR2 sequences are LNHDA and SQIVND (reference sequence). This CDR3 has 14 amino acids. The rearrangement joins TRBV19 to TRBJ1-2; D uncertain. The sequenced sample was peripheral blood, obtained 28 days after the second AZD1222 dose. The TCR sequence derives from an adult who received the AZD1222 COVID-19 vaccine. For the CDR3, the DNA is TGTGCCAGTAGTGCCTACAGTCTTTTCTATGGCTACACCTTC. Its protein is CASSAYSLFYGYTF.